Each of the 26 T cell receptor beta chains below was sequenced from the same sample in a study of cytomegalovirus exposure and HLA in healthy donors. Method: immunoSEQ multiplex PCR; TCRdb's copy keeps in-frame clones and lacks some. Of roughly 70,000 clones in the sample, around 96% were seen once. Material: PBMCs. These receptors were collected from a woman younger than 35 in good health and CMV-seropositive.

The genes are TRBV19 and TRBJ1-1; D is unresolved. CDR3 length: 13 amino acids. The V gene lost 6 bases and the J gene lost 1 base, with 9 bases spanning the gap. Germline-derived CDR1 and CDR2 are LNHDA and SQIVND (reference sequence). The CDR3 sequence is CASSPWRNTEAFF. In nucleotides, the CDR3 is TGTGCCAGTAGCCCCTGGAGGAACACTGAAGCTTTCTTT. Together with reference TRBV19 and TRBJ1-1, the CDR3 gives the full variable domain: DGGITQSPKYLFRKEGQNVTLSCEQNLNHDAMYWYRQDPGQGLRLIYYSQIVNDFQKGDIAEGYSVSREKKESFPLTVTSAQKNPTAFYLCASSPWRNTEAFFGQGTRLTVV.

The V call is TRBV10-3, the J call TRBJ1-2; no clear D gene. Germline V gene lookup returns CDR1 ENHRY and CDR2 SYGVKD. The V gene lost 1 base and the J gene lost 8 bases, with 5 bases spanning the gap. The CDR3 contains 11 residues. This CDR3 is CAISELLGYTF. The CDR3 nucleotides are TGTGCCATCAGTGAGTTATTGGGCTACACCTTC.

The chain joins TRBV7-9 to TRBJ2-5; 7 bases map to TRBD2. Germline values: CDR1 SEHNR, CDR2 FQNEAQ (reference sequence). After removal of 3 bases from V and 2 bases from J, the junction contained 3 bases not matched to a gene. The CDR3 contains 14 residues. The CDR3 reads CASSFPSGQETQYF. The CDR3, as DNA: TGTGCCAGCAGCTTTCCTAGCGGTCAAGAGACCCAGTACTTC.

The V and J genes are TRBV9 and TRBJ2-7, with TRBD1 matching over 7 bases. V dropped 2 bases and J dropped 3; count of bases not matched to a gene: 5. The germline CDR1 and CDR2 sequences are SGDLS and YYNGEE. The CDR3 runs to 14 residues. The CDR3 region is CASSVGTVNYEQYF. DNA of the CDR3: TGTGCCAGCAGCGTTGGGACAGTCAACTACGAGCAGTACTTC.

The chain carries TRBV28 and TRBJ2-1; 7 nucleotides match TRBD2. The germline CDR1 and CDR2 sequences are MDHEN and SYDVKM. Trimming removed 6 bases from V and 7 bases from J; junction bases left unmatched: 15. This CDR3 has 16 amino acids. CDR3 DNA sequence: TGTGCCAGCAGCTCAGACTCGGGACTACTAACAAATGAGCAGTTCTTC. It is translated as CASSSDSGLLTNEQFF.

The rearrangement uses TRBV10-1 and TRBJ2-7; 8 bases are shared with TRBD1. Trimming cost V 6 bases and J 4 bases; bases outside gene matches: 11. The CDR3 consists of 15 residues. Germline lookup yields CDR1 WNHNN and CDR2 SYGVQD (reference sequence). The CDR3 sequence is CASSFGQGAPYEQYF. The CDR3 nucleotides read TGCGCCAGCAGCTTCGGACAGGGTGCACCTTACGAGCAGTACTTC.

This chain joins TRBV4-3 and TRBJ1-1; D remains ambiguous. V was trimmed by 0 bases and J by 1 base, leaving 3 bases between them. The CDR3 has 13 amino acids. Germline loops: CDR1 LGHNA, CDR2 YSLEER. CDR3 in DNA: TGCGCCAGCAGCCAAGACAGGAACACTGAAGCTTTCTTT. This sequence encodes CASSQDRNTEAFF.

This chain uses TRBV15 with TRBJ2-5, with 12 nucleotides matching TRBD2. The CDR3 totals 15 residues. The V gene's germline CDR1 is LNHNV and CDR2 YYDKDF (reference sequence). J lost 5 bases, V lost 6 bases, and 7 bases had no gene match. The CDR3 nucleotides are TGTGCCACCAGGGGGCTAGCGGGAGGGAAGGAGACCCAGTACTTC. Translated: CATRGLAGGKETQYF.

V and J are TRBV27 and TRBJ1-1; 7 bases are a match to TRBD1. The V gene end was trimmed by 3 bases and the J gene end by 4 bases; junction bases not matched to a gene: 5. This CDR3 region has 14 residues. Germline CDR1 MNHEY, CDR2 SMNVEV (reference sequence). The CDR3 DNA reads as TGTGCCAGCAGTTTGGCAGGGGGTACCACTGAAGCTTTCTTT. Translating it yields CASSLAGGTTEAFF.

V and J are TRBV4-1 and TRBJ2-5; D possibly corresponds to TRBD2 (6 bases). The CDR3 is 15 residues long. Germline V CDR1 and CDR2: MGHRA, YSYEKL. Between the trimmed V and J ends, which lost 0 bases and 4 bases, there was a span of 12 bases. CDR3 region: CASSQDSGDGETQYF. CDR3 nucleotide sequence: TGCGCCAGCAGCCAAGATTCGGGGGATGGAGAGACCCAGTACTTC.

The chain has TRBV29-1 and TRBJ1-1; D may be TRBD1 (5 bases). Germline assignment: CDR1 SQVTM and CDR2 ANQGSEA. V gave up 5 bases and J gave up 5 bases, with 6 bases separating them. The CDR3 length is 10 residues. CDR3 sequence reads: CSVRGTEAFF. In DNA, the CDR3 is TGCAGCGTTCGGGGGACTGAAGCTTTCTTT.

The chain couples TRBV9 to TRBJ2-5; 11 bases fit TRBD1. The germline V gene encodes CDR1 SGDLS and CDR2 YYNGEE. V was clipped by 4 bases and J by 5 bases; unmatched bases: 7. The CDR3 totals 15 residues. For the CDR3, the DNA is TGTGCCAGCAGCTCTCGGACAGGGGGCATGGAGACCCAGTACTTC. Encoded protein: CASSSRTGGMETQYF.

The rearrangement joins TRBV28 to TRBJ2-1; 7 bases are shared with TRBD1. The CDR3 runs 16 residues. Germline V CDR1 and CDR2: MDHEN, SYDVKM. V lost 5 bases, J lost 5 bases, and 12 bases stayed unmatched. CDR3 sequence: CASSPDRDGSHNEQFF. DNA for the CDR3: TGTGCCAGCAGTCCCGACAGGGATGGGTCTCACAATGAGCAGTTCTTC.

The chain joins TRBV5-5 to TRBJ2-1; 10 bases map to TRBD1. Germline V CDR1 and CDR2: SGHKS, YYEKEE (reference sequence). This CDR3 is built from 16 residues. V dropped 0 bases and J dropped 6; count of bases not matched to a gene: 6. The CDR3 DNA is TGTGCCAGCAGCTTGGGAGTGGGACAGGGGTCCAATGAGCAGTTCTTC. This sequence encodes CASSLGVGQGSNEQFF.

In nucleotides, the CDR3 is TGTGCCAGCAGTTCCGGGACTAGCGGGCTCAATGAGCAGTTCTTC. Residues: CASSSGTSGLNEQFF. V and J are TRBV6-5 and TRBJ2-1; 12 nucleotides align to TRBD2. Trimming cost V 4 bases and J 6 bases; bases outside gene matches: 4. Germline V gene sequence: CDR1 MNHEY, CDR2 SVGAGI. This CDR3 has 15 residues.

The gene calls are TRBV9 and TRBJ2-4, with a tentative D call TRBD1 (6 bases). Trimming took off 4 bases at V and 1 base at J, with 24 bases between the two ends. Germline assignment: CDR1 SGDLS and CDR2 YYNGEE. CDR3 length: 19 residues. The CDR3: CASSPSHWTNQGAKNIQYF. The CDR3 nucleotides are TGTGCCAGCAGCCCTAGCCATTGGACCAACCAGGGGGCCAAAAACATTCAGTACTTC.

The chain uses TRBV6-5 and TRBJ2-7; 11 nucleotides agree with TRBD1. This CDR3 is 15 amino acids long. CDR1 is MNHEY, CDR2 SVGAGI, per germline. V lost 5 bases and J lost 5; bases outside the gene matches: 8. The CDR3 DNA sequence: TGTGCCAGCAGTGGACAGGGGGCGTATGTAGACGAGCAGTACTTC. Translation gives CASSGQGAYVDEQYF.

The V gene is TRBV7-2, the J gene TRBJ2-1; 11 bases agree with TRBD2. J lost 7 bases, V lost 4 bases, and 9 bases had no gene match. The length of the CDR3 is 16 residues. Germline V gives CDR1 SGHTA, CDR2 FQGNSA. CDR3 nucleotides: TGTGCCAGCAGCTGGGGTAGCGGGAGGGCCCAGAATGAGCAGTTCTTC. It specifies CASSWGSGRAQNEQFF.

The chain combines TRBV6-5 with TRBJ2-7; 9 nucleotides line up with TRBD1. The CDR3 spans 14 residues. Trimming cost V 5 bases and J 5 bases; bases outside gene matches: 7. Germline loops: CDR1 MNHEY, CDR2 SVGAGI. This CDR3 reads CASSPGQGGDEQYF. As DNA, the CDR3 is TGTGCCAGCAGTCCGGGACAGGGAGGTGACGAGCAGTACTTC.

This clone has just one count. CDR3 coding DNA: TGTGCCAGCAGTTCCCTCCCGAGCAACACTGAAGCTTTCTTT. It specifies CASSSLPSNTEAFF. This chain links TRBV28 with TRBJ1-1; D not resolved. Germline lookup yields CDR1 MDHEN and CDR2 SYDVKM. The CDR3 has 14 residues. Deletions cut 4 bases from V and 2 bases from J, with 11 bases between. The full variable domain, completed using reference TRBV28 and TRBJ1-1, is DVKVTQSSRYLVKRTGEKVFLECVQDMDHENMFWYRQDPGLGLRLIYFSYDVKMKEKGDIPEGYSVSREKKERFSLILESASTNQTSMYLCASSSLPSNTEAFFGQGTRLTVV.

This chain joins TRBV6-1 and TRBJ1-2, with D tentatively TRBD1 (6 bases). Trimming pared 2 bases from V and 2 bases from J, leaving 21 bases between. CDR3 size: 18 residues. The germline CDR1 and CDR2 sequences are MNHNS and SASEGT. The CDR3 protein is CASSESRDIFTLNYGYTF. DNA of the CDR3: TGTGCCAGCAGTGAAAGTCGGGACATCTTTACCCTCAACTATGGCTACACCTTC.

This clone has just one count. The rearrangement links TRBV18 to TRBJ1-1, with D perhaps TRBD1 (5 bases). Germline assignment: CDR1 KGHSH and CDR2 LQKENI. V was cut by 3 bases and J by 7 bases, with 24 bases left in between. This CDR3 has 17 residues. CDR3 nucleotide sequence: TGTGCCAGCTCACCGCCACTCGTTGGGGACCGGGGGGGTGAAGCTTTCTTT. Translated, it gives CASSPPLVGDRGGEAFF.

The chain carries TRBV5-7 and TRBJ1-1; tentatively, D is TRBD1 (6 bases). TRBV5-7 is given ORF status, its function remaining uncertain. V was pared by 3 bases and J by 11 bases, with 14 bases between. The CDR3 covers 12 residues. Written as DNA, the CDR3 is TGTGCCAGCAGCTCGGGGGGCGTAGATGCTTTCTTT. Protein sequence: CASSSGGVDAFF.

The chain employs TRBV5-1 and TRBJ2-7, with D hard to call. The germline V gene has CDR1 SGHRS and CDR2 YFSETQ. With 0 bases removed from V and 0 bases from J, the gap between germline ends came to 13 bases. This CDR3 is built from 16 residues. In DNA form, the CDR3 reads TGCGCCAGCAGCTTGGAGAGTCTAGGCGTCTCCTACGAGCAGTACTTC. It specifies CASSLESLGVSYEQYF.

This sequence joins TRBV7-2 and TRBJ2-1; 9 bases match TRBD2. The CDR3 has 16 amino acids. The V gene's germline CDR1 is SGHTA and CDR2 FQGNSA. The V gene end was trimmed by 1 base and the J gene end by 7 bases; junction bases not matched to a gene: 8. CDR3 sequence: CASSLEAAGGNNEQFF. The DNA for the CDR3 is TGTGCCAGCAGCTTAGAGGCAGCGGGAGGAAATAATGAGCAGTTCTTC.

This clone was counted a single time. The V and J genes are TRBV4-3 and TRBJ2-2, with D perhaps TRBD1 (5 bases). The CDR3 consists of 16 residues. The germline V gene has CDR1 LGHNA and CDR2 YSLEER. Trimming stripped 1 base from V and 5 bases from J, with 14 bases between. The chain's CDR3 is CASSQVQGWVTGELFF. The CDR3 bases are TGCGCCAGCAGCCAAGTTCAGGGCTGGGTAACCGGGGAGCTGTTTTTT.